A single T cell receptor (beta chain) is shown here with its context. The antigen is not known. This entry belongs to a study of Ad26.COV2.S vaccination and SARS-CoV-2 variants. General observations from the study: Comparability of non-spike TCR breadth was observed across vaccine and placebo recipients. Vaccinees showed greater spike-specific TCR breadth than placebo recipients.

Assay used: immunoSEQ multiplex PCR; TCRdb lists only in-frame clones, some missing. The sample has 330,000 or so clones, 85% to 90% seen once. Treatment reported: 15 to 20 received Ad26.COV2.S at low or high dose, single or two shots; about 5 received placebo; per-sample allocation not given. Day 63 after the first vaccine or placebo injection was the time point for sampling. Whoever gave the sample was an adult aged 18-55 years in Boston. V was shortened by 4 bases and J by 4 bases, with 13 bases between the two germline ends. Germline CDR1 and CDR2: MNHEY and SVGAGI. The CDR3 is 14 residues long. Sequencing was performed on peripheral blood, taken in a trial of Ad26.COV2.S vaccine versus placebo. The chain employs TRBV6-5 and TRBJ1-2; D may be TRBD1 (5 bases). The source of this sequence is a person aged 18-60 years who received the Ad26.COV2.S COVID-19 vaccine or a placebo. DNA of the CDR3: TGTGCCAGCAGTTCGACAGACGCCAGCTATGGCTACACCTTC. It specifies CASSSTDASYGYTF.